The clone carrying this TCR beta chain was found a few times. V gave up 6 bases and J gave up 6 bases; unmatched junction bases: 6. Per the germline V gene, CDR1 is SGHAT and CDR2 is FQNNGV. This CDR3 is built from 13 residues. The record originates from a study of cytomegalovirus exposure and HLA in healthy donors. Both 60 Vbeta primers and 13 Jbeta primers went into the PCR. Sequenced by immunoSEQ multiplex PCR; TCRdb stores in-frame clones only, minus some. The sample holds under 200,000 clones, about four fifths seen once. The source of this sequence is a woman aged 18 to 35 in good health and CMV-seronegative. Sequencing input: PBMCs. The chain has TRBV11-2 and TRBJ1-2; 8 nucleotides align to TRBD1. CDR3 DNA sequence: TGTGCCAGCAGTATAGACAGGGGACATGGCTACACCTTC. Translated: CASSIDRGHGYTF.